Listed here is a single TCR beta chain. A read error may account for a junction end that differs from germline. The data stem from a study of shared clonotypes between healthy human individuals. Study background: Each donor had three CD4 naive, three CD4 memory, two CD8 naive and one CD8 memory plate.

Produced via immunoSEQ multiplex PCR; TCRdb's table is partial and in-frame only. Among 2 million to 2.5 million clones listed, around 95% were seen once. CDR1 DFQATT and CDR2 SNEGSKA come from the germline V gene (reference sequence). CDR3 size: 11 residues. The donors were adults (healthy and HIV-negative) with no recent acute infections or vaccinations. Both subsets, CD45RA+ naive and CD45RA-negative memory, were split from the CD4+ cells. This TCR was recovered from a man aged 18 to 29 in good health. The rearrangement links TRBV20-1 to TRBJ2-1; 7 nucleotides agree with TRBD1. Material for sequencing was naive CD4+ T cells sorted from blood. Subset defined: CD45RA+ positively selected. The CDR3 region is CSARDQAGGIF. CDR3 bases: TGCAGTGCTAGAGATCAGGCAGGGGGAATCTTC.